This T cell receptor (beta chain) derives from a study of T cell responses to AZD1222 COVID-19 vaccine. The study's findings and limits: The study found vaccine-associated CD4 TCRs spanning spike, dominant at 160-218 and 743-854. Spike-specific TCR repertoires showed rising breadth and depth after two AZD1222 doses.

CDR3 length equals 13 residues. Per germline, CDR1 MNHNS and CDR2 SASEGT. The germline V and J ends were trimmed by 3 bases and 4 bases, with 7 bases remaining between them. As for this clone: Its cognate antigen is unknown.

Using immunoSEQ multiplex PCR, the repertoire was profiled, and TCRdb retains in-frame clones only, with some absent. The sample lists 80,000 to 90,000 clones; around 90% were seen once. The source of this sequence is an adult in good health. The specimen comprised peripheral blood, sampled on day 0 of MenACWY control vaccination. This chain joins TRBV6-1 and TRBJ1-5, with D possibly matching TRBD1 (6 bases). The CDR3 bases are TGTGCCAGCAGTGACACAGGGAATCAGCCCCAGCATTTT. It yields the protein CASSDTGNQPQHF.